This is a list of T cell receptor beta chains from one sample in a study of blood T cells in healthy people across ages. In TCRdb, the 5' RACE reads were re-called with MiXCR into one record per CDR3 protein. This table has about 1.8 million distinct CDR3 sequences, about 50% appearing once. Source material: blood. The receptors were gathered from a woman aged 40 to 49 in good health. The CDR3 runs from the conserved cysteine through the conserved F or W. The order of the fields is CDR3 protein, CDR3 DNA, J gene, V gene, D gene, clone size. A D gene is named only where the DNA matches it firmly. Some rows have no size entry. The others give once, few or many, or a class for an expanded clone.

cdr3_aa: CATTRGPQETQYF; cdr3_nt: TGTGCCACCACTCGGGGACCGCAAGAGACCCAGTACTTC; j_call: TRBJ2-5; v_call: TRBV15; d_call: -; clone_size: -
cdr3_aa: CSARAVLQETQYF; cdr3_nt: TGCAGTGCTAGAGCAGTGTTACAAGAGACCCAGTACTTC; j_call: TRBJ2-5; v_call: TRBV20-1; d_call: -; clone_size: -
cdr3_aa: CASSYSAGEYQETQYF; cdr3_nt: TGTGCCAGCAGTTACTCGGCAGGGGAATACCAAGAGACCCAGTACTTC; j_call: TRBJ2-5; v_call: TRBV6-5; d_call: -; clone_size: -
cdr3_aa: CSAINLRDLTTDTQYF; cdr3_nt: TGCAGTGCCATAAACCTTCGGGACTTGACCACAGATACGCAGTATTTT; j_call: TRBJ2-3; v_call: TRBV20-1; d_call: -; clone_size: -
cdr3_aa: CSVSGGPDSSTDTQYF; cdr3_nt: TGCAGCGTTAGTGGGGGTCCTGACTCTAGCACAGATACGCAGTATTTT; j_call: TRBJ2-3; v_call: TRBV29-1; d_call: -; clone_size: few
cdr3_aa: CASSYRPSTDTQYF; cdr3_nt: TGTGCCAGCAGTTACAGACCTAGCACAGATACGCAGTATTTT; j_call: TRBJ2-3; v_call: TRBV6-6; d_call: -; clone_size: few
cdr3_aa: CASSQTGTGPFRGDEQYF; cdr3_nt: TGCGCCAGCAGCCAAACCGGGACAGGGCCATTCCGGGGGGACGAGCAGTACTTC; j_call: TRBJ2-7; v_call: TRBV5-1; d_call: TRBD1; clone_size: -
cdr3_aa: CASSLFRYEQYF; cdr3_nt: TGTGCCAGCAGTTTATTCCGGTACGAGCAGTACTTC; j_call: TRBJ2-7; v_call: TRBV28; d_call: -; clone_size: -
cdr3_aa: CASSYSRAGTTDTQYF; cdr3_nt: TGTGCCAGCAGTTACTCGAGAGCGGGGACCACAGATACGCAGTATTTT; j_call: TRBJ2-3; v_call: TRBV6-2/TRBV6-3; d_call: TRBD2; clone_size: few
cdr3_aa: CASSLEGSSGTGDEYF; cdr3_nt: TGCGCCAGCAGCTTGGAAGGATCGTCGGGCACAGGGGACGAGTACTTC; j_call: TRBJ2-5; v_call: TRBV5-1; d_call: TRBD1; clone_size: -
cdr3_aa: CSVVPGASSYEQYF; cdr3_nt: TGCAGCGTTGTACCGGGGGCTAGCTCCTACGAGCAGTACTTC; j_call: TRBJ2-7; v_call: TRBV29-1; d_call: -; clone_size: -
cdr3_aa: CATSDLARGGYDEQFF; cdr3_nt: TGTGCCACCAGTGATTTAGCCAGGGGGGGGTACGATGAGCAGTTCTTC; j_call: TRBJ2-1; v_call: TRBV24-1; d_call: -; clone_size: -
cdr3_aa: CASSYSSGREVSSYEQYF; cdr3_nt: TGTGCCAGCAGTTACTCGAGTGGCAGGGAGGTCTCCTCCTACGAGCAGTACTTC; j_call: TRBJ2-7; v_call: TRBV6-5; d_call: -; clone_size: -
cdr3_aa: CATSRGDEGRYTF; cdr3_nt: TGTGCCACCAGCAGGGGGGACGAAGGGCGCTACACCTTC; j_call: TRBJ1-2; v_call: TRBV15; d_call: -; clone_size: few
cdr3_aa: CASKDRTYEQYF; cdr3_nt: TGTGCCAGTAAGGACAGAACCTACGAGCAGTACTTC; j_call: TRBJ2-7; v_call: TRBV19; d_call: -; clone_size: few
cdr3_aa: CASSSDTYTDTQYF; cdr3_nt: TGTGCCAGCAGCTCAGACACGTACACAGATACGCAGTATTTT; j_call: TRBJ2-3; v_call: TRBV13; d_call: -; clone_size: few
cdr3_aa: CASSFPGTGSHEQFF; cdr3_nt: TGCGCCAGCAGCTTCCCCGGGACAGGGTCCCATGAGCAGTTCTTC; j_call: TRBJ2-1; v_call: TRBV5-1; d_call: TRBD1; clone_size: -
cdr3_aa: CASSSTGIKGLIAKNIQYF; cdr3_nt: TGTGCCAGCAGCTCTACAGGGATCAAGGGTTTGATAGCCAAAAACATTCAGTACTTC; j_call: TRBJ2-4; v_call: TRBV7-2; d_call: -; clone_size: few
cdr3_aa: CASSSRGRGQYF; cdr3_nt: TGTGCCAGCAGTTCCAGGGGGCGCGGGCAGTACTTC; j_call: TRBJ2-5; v_call: TRBV6-5; d_call: TRBD1; clone_size: -
cdr3_aa: CASSSGLAGKKDTQYF; cdr3_nt: TGTGCCAGCAGTTCAGGACTAGCGGGGAAGAAAGATACGCAGTATTTT; j_call: TRBJ2-3; v_call: TRBV6-2/TRBV6-3; d_call: TRBD2; clone_size: -
cdr3_aa: CASVPGQANYGYTF; cdr3_nt: TGTGCCAGCGTACCGGGACAGGCTAACTATGGCTACACCTTC; j_call: TRBJ1-2; v_call: TRBV28; d_call: TRBD1; clone_size: -
cdr3_aa: CSARKTGDNGYTF; cdr3_nt: TGCAGTGCTAGAAAGACAGGGGATAATGGCTACACCTTC; j_call: TRBJ1-2; v_call: TRBV20-1; d_call: TRBD1; clone_size: -
cdr3_aa: CSARQGAGNIQYF; cdr3_nt: TGCAGCGCCCGACAGGGGGCGGGAAACATTCAGTACTTC; j_call: TRBJ2-4; v_call: TRBV29-1; d_call: TRBD1; clone_size: -
cdr3_aa: CAGSVTGVSYEQYF; cdr3_nt: TGCGCCGGCAGCGTGACAGGGGTCTCCTACGAGCAGTACTTC; j_call: TRBJ2-7; v_call: TRBV5-1; d_call: TRBD1; clone_size: -
cdr3_aa: CSARDWLTGTYGYTF; cdr3_nt: TGCAGTGCTAGAGATTGGTTGACAGGGACCTATGGCTACACCTTC; j_call: TRBJ1-2; v_call: TRBV20-1; d_call: TRBD1; clone_size: -
cdr3_aa: CASYPTGANGLTF; cdr3_nt: TGTGCCAGCTACCCGACTGGGGCCAACGGCCTGACTTTC; j_call: TRBJ2-6; v_call: TRBV18; d_call: -; clone_size: few
cdr3_aa: CASSQSRWGGTDTQYF; cdr3_nt: TGTGCCAGCAGCCAAAGCCGCTGGGGGGGCACAGATACGCAGTATTTT; j_call: TRBJ2-3; v_call: TRBV7-2; d_call: -; clone_size: few
cdr3_aa: CASSLSPAEANVLTF; cdr3_nt: TGTGCCAGCAGTTTATCCCCGGCTGAGGCCAACGTCCTGACTTTC; j_call: TRBJ2-6; v_call: TRBV12-3/TRBV12-4; d_call: -; clone_size: -
cdr3_aa: CASSTNMGGPQGSQYF; cdr3_nt: TGTGCCAGCAGTACGAACATGGGAGGCCCCCAGGGGTCCCAGTACTTC; j_call: TRBJ2-5; v_call: TRBV27; d_call: -; clone_size: few
cdr3_aa: CASSQGAYRSQPQHF; cdr3_nt: TGTGCCAGCAGCCAAGGGGCCTATAGAAGTCAGCCCCAGCATTTT; j_call: TRBJ1-5; v_call: TRBV3-1; d_call: -; clone_size: -
cdr3_aa: CASSPWTTRETQYF; cdr3_nt: TGTGCCAGCAGCCCGTGGACCACCCGGGAGACCCAGTACTTC; j_call: TRBJ2-5; v_call: TRBV7-2; d_call: -; clone_size: -
cdr3_aa: CASSQSEAVETQYF; cdr3_nt: TGTGCCAGCAGCCAGAGCGAGGCAGTTGAGACCCAGTACTTC; j_call: TRBJ2-5; v_call: TRBV12-3/TRBV12-4; d_call: -; clone_size: -
cdr3_aa: CASSYSLLAGGSDTQYF; cdr3_nt: TGTGCCAGCAGTTACTCCTTGCTAGCGGGGGGGTCAGATACGCAGTATTTT; j_call: TRBJ2-3; v_call: TRBV6-6; d_call: TRBD2; clone_size: -
cdr3_aa: CASSVAPDLGNQPQHF; cdr3_nt: TGTGCCAGCAGCGTAGCGCCGGACTTGGGCAATCAGCCCCAGCATTTT; j_call: TRBJ1-5; v_call: TRBV9; d_call: -; clone_size: -